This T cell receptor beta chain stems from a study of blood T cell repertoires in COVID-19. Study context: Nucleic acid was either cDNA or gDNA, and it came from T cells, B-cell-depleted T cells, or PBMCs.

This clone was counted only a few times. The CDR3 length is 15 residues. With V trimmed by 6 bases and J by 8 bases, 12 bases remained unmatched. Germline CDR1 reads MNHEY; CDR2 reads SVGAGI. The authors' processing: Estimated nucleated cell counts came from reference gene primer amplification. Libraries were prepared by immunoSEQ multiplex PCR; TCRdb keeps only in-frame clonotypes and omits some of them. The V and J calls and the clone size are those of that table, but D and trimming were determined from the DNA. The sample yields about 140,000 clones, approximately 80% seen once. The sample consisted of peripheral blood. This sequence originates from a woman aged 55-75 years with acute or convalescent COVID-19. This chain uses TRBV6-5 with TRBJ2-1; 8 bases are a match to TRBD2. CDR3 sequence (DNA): TGTGCCAGCAGGCGGGATGGGGTCGGGAGGGATGAGCAGTTCTTC. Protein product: CASRRDGVGRDEQFF.